This T cell receptor beta chain was found in a study of blood T cells in healthy people across ages. Alongside a J-beta primer mix, a sample-barcoded 5' primer served in a second PCR lasting about 7 to 12 cycles. TCRdb reprocessed the 5' RACE reads via MiXCR and lists one record per CDR3 protein. The data show approximately 830,000 distinct CDR3 sequences, less than 80% seen once. Germline values: CDR1 MNHEY, CDR2 SMNVEV (reference sequence). The junction had 9 bases not matched to a gene; V was cut back by 3 bases and J by 0 bases. The CDR3 is made up of 20 amino acids. At least 6 micrograms of total RNA were extracted per sample. This clonotype appeared many times.

This chain joins TRBV27 and TRBJ2-3; 16 bases fit TRBD2. This receptor was taken from a man under 40 in good health. The specimen was blood. The DNA for the CDR3 is TGTGCCAGCAGTTTGAAACGGGGACTAGCGGGGGGGCTTAGCACAGATACGCAGTATTTT. Protein product: CASSLKRGLAGGLSTDTQYF.